This T cell receptor beta chain derives from a study of CD4 T cells in relation to SARS-CoV-2 and coronaviruses. Overall study: ViraFEST: roughly ten-day antigen culture of PBMCs, then TCR beta CDR3 sequencing.

Between the trimmed V and J ends, which lost 6 bases and 4 bases, there was a span of 18 bases. The CDR3 runs 16 residues. The germline V gene encodes CDR1 SNHLY and CDR2 FYNNEI. About this clone itself: Its antigen remains unidentified.

The method was immunoSEQ multiplex PCR; TCRdb's version includes in-frame clones alone and lacks a portion of them. The sample contains roughly 30,000 clones, about 70% of which appear only once. CD4+ T cells from unexposed donors were obtained before the COVID-19 pandemic (2011-2018). CD4+ T cells were isolated from the cells after 10 days of culture. As cell numbers allowed, unexposed-donor CD4+ T cells faced SARS-CoV-2 S/N and four cold-coronavirus spikes. This clonotype was obtained from a human donor in good health. Sequencing was performed on CD4+ T cells from PBMCs, cultured in vitro. The V gene is TRBV2, the J gene TRBJ2-2, with no clear D. The CDR3 reads CASSSRRGSGTGELFF. DNA of the CDR3: TGTGCCAGCAGCTCTCGTCGTGGAAGTGGCACCGGGGAGCTGTTTTTT.